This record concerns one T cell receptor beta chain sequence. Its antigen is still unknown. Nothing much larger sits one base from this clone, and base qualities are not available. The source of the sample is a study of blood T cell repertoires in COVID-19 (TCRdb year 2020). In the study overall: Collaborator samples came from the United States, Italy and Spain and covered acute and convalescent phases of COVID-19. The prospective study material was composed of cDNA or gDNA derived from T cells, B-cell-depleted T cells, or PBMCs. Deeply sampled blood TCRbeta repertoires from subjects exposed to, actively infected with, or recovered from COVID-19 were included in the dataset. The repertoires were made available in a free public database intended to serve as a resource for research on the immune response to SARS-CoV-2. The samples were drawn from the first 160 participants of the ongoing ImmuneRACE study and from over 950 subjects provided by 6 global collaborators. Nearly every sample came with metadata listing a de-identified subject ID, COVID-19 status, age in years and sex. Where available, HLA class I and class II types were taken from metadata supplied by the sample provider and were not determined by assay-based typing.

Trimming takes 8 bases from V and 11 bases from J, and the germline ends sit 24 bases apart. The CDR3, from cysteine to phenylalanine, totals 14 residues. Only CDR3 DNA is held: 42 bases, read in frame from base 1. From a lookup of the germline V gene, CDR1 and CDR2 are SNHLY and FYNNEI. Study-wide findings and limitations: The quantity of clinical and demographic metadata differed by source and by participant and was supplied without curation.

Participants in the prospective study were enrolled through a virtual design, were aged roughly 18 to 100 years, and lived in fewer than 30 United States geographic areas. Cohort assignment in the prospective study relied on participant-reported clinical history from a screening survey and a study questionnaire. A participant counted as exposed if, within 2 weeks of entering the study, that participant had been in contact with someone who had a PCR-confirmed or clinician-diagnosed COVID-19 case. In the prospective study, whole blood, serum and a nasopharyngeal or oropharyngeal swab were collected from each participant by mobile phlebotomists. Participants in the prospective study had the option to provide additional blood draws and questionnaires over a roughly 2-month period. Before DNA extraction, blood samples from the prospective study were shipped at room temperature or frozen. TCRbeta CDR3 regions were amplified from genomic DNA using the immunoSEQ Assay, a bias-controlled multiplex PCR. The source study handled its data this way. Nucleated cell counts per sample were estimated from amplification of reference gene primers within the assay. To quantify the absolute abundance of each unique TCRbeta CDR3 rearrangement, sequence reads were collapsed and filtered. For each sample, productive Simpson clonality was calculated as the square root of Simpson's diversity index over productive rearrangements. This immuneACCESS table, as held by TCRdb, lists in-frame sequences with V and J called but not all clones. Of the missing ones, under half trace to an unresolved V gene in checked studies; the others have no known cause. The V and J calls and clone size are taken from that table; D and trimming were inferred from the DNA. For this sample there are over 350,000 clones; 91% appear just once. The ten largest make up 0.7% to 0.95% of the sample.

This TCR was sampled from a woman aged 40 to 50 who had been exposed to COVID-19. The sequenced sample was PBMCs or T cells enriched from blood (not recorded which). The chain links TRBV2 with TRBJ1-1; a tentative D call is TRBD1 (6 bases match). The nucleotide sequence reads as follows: TGTGCCAGCCACTTCGGGGGGGCAATGGGTATGGCTTTCTTT. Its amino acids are CASHFGGAMGMAFF.